This T cell receptor (beta chain) was observed in a study of blood T cell repertoires in COVID-19. For the study at large: The cDNA or gDNA used as material had been derived from T cells, B-cell-depleted T cells, or PBMCs.

Only in-frame clones appear in the TCRdb table, and some are missing; sequencing was by immunoSEQ multiplex PCR. The data contain around 68,000 clones, roughly 91% of them singletons. This CDR3 has 13 amino acids. Trimming took 8 bases from V and 2 from J, leaving 12 bases between them. Germline CDR1 reads MNHEY; CDR2 reads SMNVEV (reference sequence). The rearrangement joins TRBV27 to TRBJ2-5; a weak D match, TRBD1 (5 bases). This sequence originates from a man aged 50 to 59 with active COVID-19. Sequencing was carried out using peripheral blood. DNA for the CDR3: TGTGCCAGCCATGCAGGGTATCAAGAGACCCAGTACTTC. Translating gives CASHAGYQETQYF.